What follows is one T cell receptor (beta chain) and its context. This clonotype has a count of ten or more. Its antigen target is currently unknown. Base qualities are not at hand, and no much larger clone is one base apart. This entry belongs to a study of T cells in Graves' hyperthyroidism and ophthalmopathy (dated by TCRdb to between 2018 and 2021). Regarding the study in general: Peripheral blood was sampled at the time of initial diagnosis, prior to any treatment. A discovery cohort of about a hundred patients, about 44 with Graves' ophthalmopathy and more than 55 with stable Graves' hyperthyroidism, was used to find distinguishing TCR V-J signatures. Whether ophthalmopathy could be predicted prospectively was tested in an independent validation cohort made up of about 20 hyperthyroidism patients plus 17 patients who later progressed to ophthalmopathy. The 100 discovery patients were divided at random into training and test sets in a 7:3 ratio. The study also compared thyroid tissue and blood T-cell repertoires from five or six Graves' hyperthyroidism patients. Following sampling, methimazole starting at 30 mg daily was given to hyperthyroidism patients, and high-dose intravenous methylprednisolone was given to ophthalmopathy patients. TCR Vbeta CDR3 sequencing of roughly 140 peripheral blood samples (43 ophthalmopathy, around 80 hyperthyroidism and around 17 progressor patients) is reported in the paper.

Taken from cysteine to phenylalanine, the CDR3 has 13 residues. Left in the record is the CDR3 DNA by itself, 39 bases read in frame from the first base. The germline V gene provides CDR1 SQVTM and CDR2 ANQGSEA. The V end loses 4 bases and the J end loses 5 bases, and a stretch of 12 bases separates them. Results the study describes overall, beyond this receptor: Most expanded thyroid clonotypes (frequency above 0.001) were also found in blood, which suggests that blood repertoires may mirror thyroid immune responses. In validation, progression to ophthalmopathy was predicted by the model with 70% to 71% sensitivity and under 85% specificity, a median of around 5.9 months before onset. Sample size was not statistically predetermined, and investigators were not blinded to group allocation. A 13 V-J signature model separated ophthalmopathy from stable hyperthyroidism, with 87.88% sensitivity and roughly 84% specificity in cross-validation and 80%/75% in testing.

Amplification of TCR beta CDR3 regions was carried out from RNA transcripts. For the first round of RT-PCR on the TCR CDR3, the HTBI primer set was used together with the Qiagen OneStep RT-PCR kit. A second multiplex PCR round built the libraries, followed by size selection and purification. Sequencing of the libraries was done on an Illumina HiSeq2000 using paired-end 100 bp reads. In the source study's methods: SOAPnuke was used to process the raw data, with reads discarded if the reads contained adapters or uncalled bases, had a mean Phred below 15, or lacked an exact constant-primer or identifier match. High-quality paired reads were merged using COPE v1.2.5, and each unique nucleotide sequence was defined as a clonotype. MiTCR v1.1 was used to align the clonotypes against IMGT TRBV, TRBD and TRBJ reference segments. Only V-J combinations with frequency above 0.0001, covering about 99% of repertoires, were analysed. The TCS score was defined as the ratio of F50 (clonal expansion) to E x V (chaos), calculated using BLOSUM62-based TCRdist between CDR3 peptides within each V-J. Welch's t-statistics and random forest reduced fewer than 550 V-J features to 10 to 15, which were used in a naive Bayes classifier (R e1071). TCRdb handled the public reads itself, with Q25 trimming in fastp and clone calling in MiXCR, and kept productive beta chains. CDR3 protein duplicates are merged, each entry listing the most common genes and DNA. The V and J calls and clone size come from TCRdb's table, not from the authors' own analysis. Here the sample has hundreds of thousands of distinct CDR3 sequences; 11% to 15% occur a single time. The top ten clonotypes cover about 9.4% of the sample.

Graves' hyperthyroidism was defined as stable when no progression to ophthalmopathy occurred over 18 months of follow-up. The hyperthyroidism patients were between 18 and 65 years old and newly diagnosed, with a disease duration of less than 2 months. The study excluded patients with uncontrolled infections, other autoimmune diseases, pregnancy or lactation. Diagnoses were based on clinical symptoms, serum thyroxine and TRAb, thyroid ultrasound and orbital computed tomography. Ficoll-Paque density gradient centrifugation was used to isolate PBMCs from around 10 ml of fresh peripheral blood. Trizol reagent was used to extract total RNA, and RNA quality was then checked on an Agilent 2100 Bioanalyzer.

The rearrangement combines TRBV29-1 with TRBJ1-5; matching of 5 bases hints at TRBD1 as the D gene. Specimen: blood. The receptor was derived from a woman under 30 with Graves' hyperthyroidism. The DNA sequence is TGCAGCGTTGTCCCCACGGGGGATCAGCCCCAGCATTTT. Its protein is CSVVPTGDQPQHF. Beyond the CDR3, the reference TRBV29-1 and TRBJ1-5 genes provide the residues; the full variable domain reads: SAVISQKPSRDICQRGTSLTIQCQVDSQVTMMFWYRQQPGQSLTLIATANQGSEATYESGFVIDKFPISRPNLTFSTLTVSNMSPEDSSIYLCSVVPTGDQPQHFGDGTRLSIL.